This TCR beta chain was sequenced during a study of T cell responses to AZD1222 COVID-19 vaccine. The germline V gene has CDR1 LNHNV and CDR2 YYDKDF (reference sequence). Trimming took off 2 bases at V and 5 bases at J, with 19 bases between the two ends. The CDR3 length is 17 residues. General observations from the study: Of spike-specific TCRs, nearly half reportedly target regions left unmutated in variants.

For this clone: Its matching antigen is unknown.

Method: immunoSEQ multiplex PCR; TCRdb's copy keeps in-frame clones and lacks some. The data show 85,000 to 100,000 clones, with approximately 86% seen just once and approximately 6.8% held by the top ten. The sample in question was peripheral blood, obtained on day 0 of AZD1222 vaccination. The receptor comes from an adult in good health. The V and J genes are TRBV15 and TRBJ2-1; D is perhaps TRBD1 or TRBD2 (5 bases each). The CDR3 region is CATSRHPGTQWDNEQFF. CDR3 coding DNA: TGTGCCACCAGCAGACACCCCGGGACCCAGTGGGACAATGAGCAGTTCTTC.